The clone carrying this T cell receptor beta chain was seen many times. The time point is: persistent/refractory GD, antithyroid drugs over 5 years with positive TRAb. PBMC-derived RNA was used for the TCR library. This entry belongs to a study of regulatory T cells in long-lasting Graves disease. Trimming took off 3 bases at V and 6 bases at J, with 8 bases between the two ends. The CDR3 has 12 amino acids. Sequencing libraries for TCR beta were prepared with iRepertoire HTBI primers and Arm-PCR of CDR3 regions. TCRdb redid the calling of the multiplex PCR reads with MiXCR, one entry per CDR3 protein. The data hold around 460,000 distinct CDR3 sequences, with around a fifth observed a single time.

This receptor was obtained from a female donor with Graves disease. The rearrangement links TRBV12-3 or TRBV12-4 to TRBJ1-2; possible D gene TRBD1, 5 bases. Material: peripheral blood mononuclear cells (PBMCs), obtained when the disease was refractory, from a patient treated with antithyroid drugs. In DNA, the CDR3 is TGTGCCAGCAGTTTGGGGGGGAATGGCTACACCTTC. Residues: CASSLGGNGYTF.